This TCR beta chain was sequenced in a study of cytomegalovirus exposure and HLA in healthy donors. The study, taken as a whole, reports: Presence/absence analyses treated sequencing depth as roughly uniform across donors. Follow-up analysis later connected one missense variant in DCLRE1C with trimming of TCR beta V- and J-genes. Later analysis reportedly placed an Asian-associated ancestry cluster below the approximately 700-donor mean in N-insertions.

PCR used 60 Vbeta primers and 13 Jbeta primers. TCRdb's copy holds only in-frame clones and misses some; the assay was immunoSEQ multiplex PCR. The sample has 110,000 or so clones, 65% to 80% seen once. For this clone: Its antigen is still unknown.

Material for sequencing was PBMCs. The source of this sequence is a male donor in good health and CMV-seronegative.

The CDR3 protein is CASSGGSGRVSGNEQFF. The DNA for the CDR3 is TGCGCCAGCAGCGGGGGGTCGGGCAGGGTGTCTGGCAATGAGCAGTTCTTC. The rearrangement uses TRBV5-1 and TRBJ2-1; D may be TRBD2 (6 bases). The CDR3 length is 17 residues. Germline V gene lookup returns CDR1 SGHRS and CDR2 YFSETQ. V dropped 4 bases and J dropped 6 bases, with 23 bases sitting between them.